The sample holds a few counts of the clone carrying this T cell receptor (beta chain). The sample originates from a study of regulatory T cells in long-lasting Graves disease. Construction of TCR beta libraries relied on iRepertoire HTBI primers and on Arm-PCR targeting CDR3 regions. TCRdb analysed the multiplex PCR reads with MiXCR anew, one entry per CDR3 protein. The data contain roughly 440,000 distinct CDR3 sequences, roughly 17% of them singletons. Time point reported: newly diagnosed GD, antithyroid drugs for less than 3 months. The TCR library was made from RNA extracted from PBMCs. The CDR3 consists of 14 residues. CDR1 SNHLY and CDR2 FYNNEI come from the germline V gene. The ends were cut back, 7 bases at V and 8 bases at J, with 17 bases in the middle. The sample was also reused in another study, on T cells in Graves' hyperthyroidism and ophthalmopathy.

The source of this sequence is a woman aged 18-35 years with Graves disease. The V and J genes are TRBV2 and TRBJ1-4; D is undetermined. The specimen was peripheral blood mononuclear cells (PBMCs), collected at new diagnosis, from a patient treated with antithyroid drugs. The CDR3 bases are TGTGCCAGCACCTGGATGGCCTCCTGGGAAAAACTGTTTTTT. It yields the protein CASTWMASWEKLFF.